Listed below are T cell receptor beta chains from one sample, sequenced in a study of blood T cells in healthy people across ages. Each CDR3 protein gets one entry after TCRdb re-called the 5' RACE reads with MiXCR. The data hold 800,000 or so distinct CDR3 sequences, with less than 60% observed a single time. Material: blood. All receptors come from a man aged 80 or over in good health. CDR3s include the opening cysteine and the closing phenylalanine or tryptophan. The D gene is left open where the match is weak. The size entry is marked missing in some rows and otherwise reads once, few, many or a size class.

v_call	clone_size	j_call	d_call	cdr3_aa	cdr3_nt
TRBV29-1	few	TRBJ1-2	NA	CSVEGGGTDYGYTF	TGCAGCGTTGAAGGGGGGGGCACGGACTATGGCTACACCTTC
TRBV6-1	many	TRBJ2-1	NA	CATLGPFGHEQFF	TGTGCCACCCTCGGGCCCTTTGGCCATGAGCAGTTCTTC
TRBV7-9	few	TRBJ2-7	NA	CASSLTSNHEQYF	TGTGCCAGCAGCCTCACTAGCAACCACGAGCAGTACTTC
TRBV12-3/TRBV12-4	NA	TRBJ1-6	NA	CASTTTGNSPPHF	TGTGCCAGCACCACGACTGGAAATTCACCCCCCCACTTT
TRBV5-1	many	TRBJ2-1	TRBD2	CATTSGSSYNEQFF	TGCGCCACGACTAGCGGGAGCTCCTACAATGAGCAGTTCTTC
TRBV7-8	NA	TRBJ1-5	NA	CASSFRFYSNQPQHF	TGTGCCAGCAGCTTTAGGTTCTATAGCAATCAGCCCCAGCATTTT
TRBV9	NA	TRBJ2-1	NA	CASSEEVGGGGLGEQFF	TGTGCCAGCAGCGAGGAGGTCGGAGGGGGCGGGTTGGGCGAGCAGTTCTTC
TRBV28	few	TRBJ2-7	NA	CATKGRGSYEQYF	TGTGCCACTAAAGGGAGGGGGAGCTACGAGCAGTACTTC
TRBV12-3/TRBV12-4	few	TRBJ2-1	TRBD2	CASSFSSLADEQFF	TGTGCCAGCAGTTTTTCCTCTCTAGCGGATGAGCAGTTCTTC
TRBV5-1	few	TRBJ2-3	TRBD1	CASSLGTGDDTQYF	TGCGCCAGCAGCTTGGGGACAGGGGACGATACGCAGTATTTT
TRBV12-3/TRBV12-4	many	TRBJ2-7	TRBD1	CASRGQNYEQYF	TGTGCCAGCAGGGGACAGAACTACGAGCAGTACTTC
TRBV20-1	NA	TRBJ2-7	TRBD2	CSARPWGLAGDEQYF	TGCAGTGCTAGACCCTGGGGACTAGCAGGGGACGAGCAGTACTTC
TRBV6-1	NA	TRBJ2-2	NA	CASSALRTANTGELFF	TGTGCCAGCAGCGCCCTTAGAACCGCGAACACCGGGGAGCTGTTTTTT
TRBV29-1	NA	TRBJ2-3	NA	CSVPWEIAGMQYF	TGCAGCGTGCCCTGGGAGATCGCCGGGATGCAGTATTTT
TRBV5-1	NA	TRBJ2-7	NA	CASSLEAYGEQYF	TGCGCCAGCAGCTTGGAGGCATATGGGGAGCAGTACTTC
TRBV7-9	few	TRBJ1-4	NA	CASSFWSTNEKLFF	TGTGCCAGCAGCTTCTGGTCAACTAATGAAAAACTGTTTTTT
TRBV28	many	TRBJ2-1	NA	CASNSDESRRYEQFF	TGTGCCAGCAATTCGGACGAGTCCAGGAGGTATGAGCAGTTCTTC
TRBV5-1	once	TRBJ2-7	NA	CASSGWTVNYEQYF	TGCGCCAGCAGCGGATGGACAGTAAACTACGAGCAGTACTTC
TRBV20-1	NA	TRBJ2-5	TRBD2	CSARETSGLPQETQYF	TGCAGTGCTAGAGAAACTAGCGGATTACCCCAAGAGACCCAGTACTTC
TRBV20-1	NA	TRBJ2-7	NA	CSARVGGGASYEQYF	TGCAGTGCTAGAGTAGGCGGAGGGGCCTCCTACGAGCAGTACTTC
TRBV20-1	many	TRBJ2-5	TRBD2	CSAGTTSGVQETQYF	TGCAGTGCTGGGACCACTAGCGGGGTTCAAGAGACCCAGTACTTC
TRBV2	NA	TRBJ2-1	NA	CASSEMGDRYNEQFF	TGTGCCAGCAGTGAAATGGGCGACAGATACAATGAGCAGTTCTTC
TRBV20-1	NA	TRBJ1-4	NA	CSAPWTREKLFF	TGCAGTGCTCCCTGGACTCGAGAAAAACTGTTTTTT
TRBV28	many	TRBJ2-1	TRBD2	CASREGGQSYNEQFF	TGTGCCAGCAGGGAGGGAGGGCAATCCTACAATGAGCAGTTCTTC
TRBV5-1	few	TRBJ2-7	NA	CASSSGSWGEQYF	TGCGCCAGCAGCTCGGGATCCTGGGGCGAGCAGTACTTC
TRBV6-6	NA	TRBJ2-1	NA	CASSWDPFNEQFF	TGTGCCAGCAGTTGGGACCCCTTCAATGAGCAGTTCTTC
TRBV7-9	NA	TRBJ1-6	NA	CASSPRTGPLHF	TGTGCCAGCAGCCCCAGGACGGGACCCCTCCACTTT
TRBV5-1	NA	TRBJ2-1	TRBD2	CASSSGLATANEQFF	TGCGCCAGCAGCTCGGGACTAGCTACAGCCAATGAGCAGTTCTTC
TRBV20-1	NA	TRBJ2-7	NA	CSAPGGHLNGDEQYF	TGCAGTGCTCCCGGCGGACACCTCAACGGGGACGAGCAGTACTTC